This TCR beta chain was sequenced for a study of shared clonotypes between healthy human individuals. Study-wide findings and caveats: Clonotype sharing across several donors was observed for roughly 5% of naive CD4 clonotypes. When compared with the clonotypes that were shared by all four sorted-subset donors, the non-shared clonotypes turned out to have lower generation probabilities.

The CDR3 extends over 14 amino acids. Trimming took 6 bases from V and 4 from J, leaving 15 bases between them. CDR1 is MDHEN and CDR2 is SYDVKM in the germline V gene. This clone has a single count. Antigen unknown. The method was immunoSEQ multiplex PCR; TCRdb's version includes in-frame clones alone and lacks a portion of them. The sample consists of a few million clones, 85% to 95% of them appearing once. The specimen was naive CD4+ T cells from PBMCs. Sample subset: CD45RA+ positively selected. The clonotype comes from a man aged 18 to 29 in good health. Some clones in this sample may be carry-over from other donors' samples. The gene calls are TRBV28 and TRBJ1-2; D is perhaps TRBD1 (6 bases). Written as DNA, the CDR3 is TGTGCCAGCAGGGGGGCCAGTAAAAGCTATGGCTACACCTTC. Translated, it gives CASRGASKSYGYTF.